Presented here are 27 T cell receptor beta chains from one specimen sequenced in a study of blood T cell repertoires in COVID-19. The assay was immunoSEQ multiplex PCR, and TCRdb's table has in-frame clones only and misses some. The table shows 61,000 or so clones, with about nine tenths occurring only once. Material for sequencing was peripheral blood. These receptors originate from a woman in her 50s with active or convalescent COVID-19.

In this sample, this clone turned up once. The V gene is TRBV5-1, the J gene TRBJ2-5; D may be TRBD2 (6 bases). Germline V gene sequence: CDR1 SGHRS, CDR2 YFSETQ. The CDR3 is 15 residues long. Between the trimmed V and J ends, which lost 3 bases and 5 bases, there was a span of 17 bases. The CDR3 protein is CASSSLRDSGETQYF. The CDR3 region has the DNA TGCGCCAGCAGCTCCCTGCGGGACTCCGGGGAGACCCAGTACTTC.

Details on this clone: The junction and the germline gene differ at one end; a read error may be behind it. The chain employs TRBV7-7 and TRBJ2-1, with TRBD1 matching 7 bases. CDR1 and CDR2 (germline): SSHAT, FNYEAQ (reference sequence). CDR3 length: 15 amino acids. The CDR3 protein is CASSLGAGGYNEQFF. CDR3 coding DNA: TGTGCTAGCAGCTTAGGGGCAGGGGGCTACAATGAGCAGTTCTTC.

The V gene is TRBV30, the J gene TRBJ1-5; 7 positions agree with TRBD1. Per germline, CDR1 GTSNPN and CDR2 SVGIG (reference sequence). The V and J ends lost 2 bases and 4 bases, in that order; junction bases with no gene match: 2. The length of the CDR3 is 13 residues. For the CDR3, the DNA is TGTGCCTGGAGTCCACAGGGGAATCAGCCCCAGCATTTT. It specifies CAWSPQGNQPQHF.

The chain couples TRBV10-3 to TRBJ1-2; 10 nucleotides line up with TRBD1. CDR1 and CDR2 (germline): ENHRY, SYGVKD. This CDR3 comprises 16 residues. J gave up 2 bases and V 2 bases, and 5 bases lay outside the gene matches. CDR3 sequence reads: CAISEGGTGENYGYTF. Written as DNA, the CDR3 is TGTGCCATCAGTGAGGGTGGGACAGGGGAGAACTATGGCTACACCTTC.

This chain joins TRBV5-8 and TRBJ2-6, with D unclear. The CDR3 has 15 amino acids. The V and J ends lost 1 base and 1 base respectively, with 6 bases between them. Germline CDR1 is SGHTS and CDR2 is YDEGEE. Here the CDR3 reads CASSLSVSGANVLTF. The CDR3 region has the DNA TGTGCCAGCAGCTTGTCTGTATCTGGGGCCAACGTCCTGACTTTC.

The rearrangement joins TRBV28 to TRBJ2-1; D is perhaps TRBD2 (5 bases). This CDR3 is built from 18 residues. V lost 2 bases and J 3 bases, leaving 20 bases between the germline ends. The V gene's germline CDR1 is MDHEN and CDR2 SYDVKM. The CDR3 region is CASSLLNWETNLYNEQFF. In DNA form, the CDR3 reads TGTGCCAGCAGTTTACTAAATTGGGAGACTAACCTCTACAATGAGCAGTTCTTC.

This clone was observed a handful of times. The chain joins TRBV2 to TRBJ1-2; tentative D call: TRBD1 (6 bases). The CDR3 runs to 14 residues. Trimming removed 4 bases from V and 4 bases from J, with 13 bases in between. Germline V gene lookup returns CDR1 SNHLY and CDR2 FYNNEI. CDR3 in amino acids: CASSGQERGYGYTF. CDR3 nucleotide sequence: TGTGCCAGCAGTGGACAGGAACGGGGCTATGGCTACACCTTC. The whole variable domain, remainder taken from reference TRBV2 and TRBJ1-2, is EPEVTQTPSHQVTQMGQEVILRCVPISNHLYFYWYRQILGQKVEFLVSFYNNEISEKSEIFDDQFSVERPDGSNFTLKIRSTKLEDSAMYFCASSGQERGYGYTFGSGTRLTVV.

The chain is built from TRBV3-1 (or the pseudogene TRBV3-2) and TRBJ2-2; 8 bases map to TRBD2. The CDR3 length is 15 residues. Germline loops: CDR1 LGHDT, CDR2 YNNKEL (reference sequence). V was clipped by 6 bases and J by 6 bases; unmatched bases: 9. The CDR3 region has the DNA TGTGCCAGCAGTCAGCGGGAGAGGTCTTCCGGGGAGCTGTTTTTT. Its translation is CASSQRERSSGELFF.

In its sample, this clone was seen once. The chain recombines TRBV29-1 with TRBJ2-2, with no clear D. The germline V gene has CDR1 SQVTM and CDR2 ANQGSEA. The CDR3 is 12 amino acids. The germline V and J ends were trimmed by 6 bases and 5 bases, with 10 bases remaining between them. This CDR3 is CSVPISTGELFF. The CDR3 region has the DNA TGCAGCGTACCTATATCGACCGGGGAGCTGTTTTTT.

V is TRBV4-2 and J is TRBJ2-1; 12 nucleotides match TRBD2. With V trimmed by 1 base and J by 8 bases, 0 bases remained unmatched. Germline CDR1 reads LGHNA; CDR2 reads YNFKEQ. The CDR3 is made up of 14 amino acids. CDR3 region: CASSQGTSGDEQFF. CDR3 nucleotides: TGTGCCAGCAGCCAAGGGACTAGCGGGGATGAGCAGTTCTTC.

The chain combines TRBV5-4 with TRBJ2-3; the D gene is possibly TRBD2 (5 bases). The CDR3 runs 15 residues. V dropped 0 bases and J dropped 2 bases, with 10 bases sitting between them. Germline CDR1 SGHNT, CDR2 YYREEE (reference sequence). CDR3 in DNA: TGTGCCAGCAGCTTGGGGGCGGGTTCCACAGATACGCAGTATTTT. Residues: CASSLGAGSTDTQYF.

V is TRBV6-6 and J is TRBJ1-4; 8 bases agree with TRBD1. The CDR3 is 15 residues long. The germline V gene has CDR1 MNHNY and CDR2 SVGAGI (reference sequence). V trimming: 2 bases; J trimming: 5 bases; junction bases outside the gene matches: 4. The CDR3 loop is CASSYLQGGNEKLFF. CDR3 nucleotides: TGTGCCAGCAGTTACCTACAGGGGGGAAATGAAAAACTGTTTTTT.

This clone showed up just once. The CDR3 loop reads CASSQTSGSHNEQFF. Here the CDR3 DNA reads TGTGCCAGCAGCCAGACTAGCGGGAGCCACAATGAGCAGTTCTTC. This rearrangement joins TRBV2 to TRBJ2-1; 12 bases line up with TRBD2. V lost 6 bases, J lost 5 bases, and 5 bases stayed unmatched. This CDR3 spans 15 amino acids. CDR1 is SNHLY, CDR2 FYNNEI, per germline.

The chain joins TRBV6-1 to TRBJ2-3, with TRBD2 matching over 7 bases. V was clipped by 1 base and J by 11 bases; unmatched bases: 6. From germline, CDR1 is MNHNS and CDR2 SASEGT. The CDR3 covers 13 residues. CDR3: CASSEGLAAKQYF. Here the CDR3 DNA reads TGTGCCAGCAGTGAAGGACTAGCAGCTAAGCAGTATTTT.

Here the CDR3 reads CASSPPGLAGDSGNNEQFF. CDR3 DNA sequence: TGTGCCAGCTCACCGCCGGGACTAGCGGGAGATTCTGGGAACAATGAGCAGTTCTTC. The rearrangement joins TRBV18 to TRBJ2-1; 14 bases map to TRBD2. Germline lookup yields CDR1 KGHSH and CDR2 LQKENI. J gave up 5 bases and V 3 bases, and 12 bases lay outside the gene matches. There are 19 residues in the CDR3.

The V call is TRBV30, the J call TRBJ2-1; D might be TRBD1 (6 bases). Per germline, CDR1 GTSNPN and CDR2 SVGIG (reference sequence). V lost 4 bases, J lost 4 bases, and 14 bases lay in between. The CDR3 is 14 amino acids. CDR3 residues: CAWNPQGPYNEQFF. Here the CDR3 DNA reads TGTGCCTGGAACCCCCAGGGGCCTTACAATGAGCAGTTCTTC.

This chain uses TRBV28 with TRBJ1-1; D not certain. The CDR3 runs 13 residues. Trimming removed 3 bases at V and 1 base at J, with 6 bases between. Germline-derived CDR1 and CDR2 are MDHEN and SYDVKM. The DNA of the CDR3 is TGTGCCAGCAGTTTTAGAGCGAACACTGAAGCTTTCTTT. As protein: CASSFRANTEAFF.

The chain couples TRBV19 to TRBJ2-1; the match to TRBD2 covers 7 bases. CDR3 size: 11 residues. Germline V CDR1 and CDR2: LNHDA, SQIVND (reference sequence). V shed 6 bases and J 10 bases; nucleotides not matched to a gene: 3. The CDR3 nucleotides are TGTGCCAGTAGCCTACTAGCGGAGCAGTTCTTC. Translated, it gives CASSLLAEQFF.

This clone has only a few counts. This rearrangement joins TRBV4-1 to TRBJ1-2; D may be TRBD1 (6 bases). This CDR3 has 14 amino acids. From germline, CDR1 is MGHRA and CDR2 YSYEKL. The germline V and J ends were trimmed by 4 bases and 9 bases, with 18 bases remaining between them. The CDR3 sequence is CASSRNRDIDRYTF. Here the CDR3 DNA reads TGCGCCAGCAGCCGCAACCGGGACATCGATCGCTACACCTTC.

A single count supports this clone. This sequence joins TRBV10-2 and TRBJ1-1, with no clear D. This CDR3 spans 12 amino acids. The germline gives CDR1 WSHSY, CDR2 SAAADI. V was clipped by 8 bases and J by 5 bases, with 12 bases between them. The CDR3 protein is CASRWRLTEAFF. CDR3 bases: TGCGCCAGCCGTTGGAGGCTAACTGAAGCTTTCTTT.

The V gene is TRBV18, the J gene TRBJ2-1, with D possibly matching TRBD2 (6 bases). Trimming took off 4 bases at V and 1 base at J, with 11 bases between the two ends. This CDR3 is 15 amino acids long. Germline V CDR1 and CDR2: KGHSH, LQKENI. CDR3 loop: CASSLAELSYNEQFF. For the CDR3, the DNA is TGTGCCAGCTCACTAGCGGAGTTGTCCTACAATGAGCAGTTCTTC. Full variable domain (remainder filled in from reference TRBV18 and TRBJ2-1): NAGVMQNPRHLVRRRGQEARLRCSPMKGHSHVYWYRQLPEEGLKFMVYLQKENIIDESGMPKERFSAEFPKEGPSILRIQQVVRGDSAAYFCASSLAELSYNEQFFGPGTRLTVL.

V gene TRBV19 combines with J gene TRBJ2-7, with TRBD1 as a possible D gene (6 bases). This CDR3 spans 16 amino acids. V lost 4 bases and J 7 bases, leaving 23 bases between the germline ends. Germline V gene data show CDR1 as LNHDA and CDR2 as SQIVND (reference sequence). The CDR3 sequence: CASSKNEWDNIKEQYF. The CDR3 coding sequence is TGTGCCAGTAGTAAAAACGAATGGGACAATATTAAGGAGCAGTACTTC.

CDR3 nucleotides: TGTGCCAGCAGCCAAACACACCAGACCGGGGAGCTGTTTTTT. Translation gives CASSQTHQTGELFF. The chain couples TRBV4-2 to TRBJ2-2, with D unresolved. CDR1 is LGHNA and CDR2 is YNFKEQ in the germline V gene. The CDR3 length is 14 residues. Trimming shortened V by 2 bases and J by 5 bases, and 9 bases separated the two germline ends.

This sequence joins TRBV23-1 and TRBJ2-3, with 7 bases that match TRBD2. TRBV23-1 qualifies as an ORF whose function is uncertain. V lost 3 bases, J lost 2 bases, and 2 bases stayed unmatched. The CDR3 spans 14 residues. The DNA for the CDR3 is TGCGCCAGCAGTCAGGGGGACTACACAGATACGCAGTATTTT. This translates into CASSQGDYTDTQYF.

This chain links TRBV30 with TRBJ2-3; 7 bases map to TRBD2. Germline V lookup: CDR1 GTSNPN, CDR2 SVGIG (reference sequence). J gave up 6 bases and V 6 bases, and 6 bases lay outside the gene matches. This CDR3 has 12 residues. The CDR3 loop is CACDGRTDTQYF. The DNA for the CDR3 is TGTGCCTGCGACGGGAGGACCGATACGCAGTATTTT.

J is TRBJ2-3 and V is TRBV5-4; maybe TRBD2 (8 bases). This CDR3 spans 15 amino acids. V lost 3 bases to trimming and J lost 5 bases, with 16 bases between them. In germline, CDR1 is SGHNT, CDR2 YYREEE (reference sequence). The chain's CDR3 is CASSSGGAGVDTQYF. CDR3 bases: TGTGCCAGCAGCTCAGGGGGAGCGGGAGTAGATACGCAGTATTTT.

This chain links TRBV9 with TRBJ2-7; 14 bases align to TRBD2. The CDR3 spans 15 residues. Germline CDR1 reads SGDLS; CDR2 reads YYNGEE. The J segment lost 6 bases and the V segment lost 0 bases, leaving 2 bases of the junction unmatched. CDR3 region: CASSVEGTSGGEQYF. CDR3 bases: TGTGCCAGCAGCGTAGAAGGGACTAGCGGGGGCGAGCAGTACTTC.